The 30 T cell receptor beta chains below come from one sample, sequenced in a study of T cell repertoires in cytomegalovirus infection. TCRdb recomputed calls from the reads with MiXCR, one row per CDR3 protein. The data show about 460,000 distinct CDR3 sequences, 10% to 12% seen once. Sequencing was done on a sample of PBMCs. The receptors here all came from a human donor in good health (CMV status not recorded). Some clones in this sample may be carry-over from other donors' samples.

This clonotype was counted ten times or more. J is TRBJ2-5 and V is TRBV19; 8 bases map to TRBD1. The CDR3 is made up of 14 amino acids. With V trimmed by 9 bases and J by 2 bases, 8 bases remained unmatched. Per the germline V gene, CDR1 is LNHDA and CDR2 is SQIVND (reference sequence). CDR3 nucleotides: TGTGCCAGCCGGGGGACAGGTGGACAAGAGACCCAGTACTTC. Translating gives CASRGTGGQETQYF.

There are many counts of this clonotype. J is TRBJ2-2 and V is TRBV2, with D perhaps TRBD1 (5 bases). V lost 7 bases and J 5 bases, leaving 8 bases between the germline ends. The CDR3 loop spans 12 amino acids. Per germline, CDR1 SNHLY and CDR2 FYNNEI. This CDR3 is CASNRFTGELFF. In DNA form, the CDR3 reads TGTGCCAGCAACAGGTTTACCGGGGAGCTGTTTTTT.

In its sample, this clonotype was seen many times. V gene TRBV19 combines with J gene TRBJ1-2; TRBD1 might be the D (6 bases). The CDR3 sequence is 15 residues long. The ends were cut back, 7 bases at V and 2 bases at J, with 17 bases in the middle. The germline CDR1 and CDR2 sequences are LNHDA and SQIVND (reference sequence). The chain's CDR3 is CASNPGGSFNYGYTF. CDR3 DNA: TGTGCCAGTAACCCGGGGGGCAGTTTCAACTATGGCTACACCTTC.

There are many counts of this clonotype. The chain combines TRBV6-5 with TRBJ2-1; D is unclear. Germline V gene lookup returns CDR1 MNHEY and CDR2 SVGAGI. The CDR3 length is 14 residues. Trimming removed 5 bases from V and 7 bases from J, with 15 bases in between. The CDR3 here is CASSTGSVGNEQFF. The CDR3 region has the DNA TGTGCCAGCAGTACTGGATCCGTAGGTAATGAGCAGTTCTTC.

The chain joins TRBV20-1 to TRBJ1-4; D perhaps matches TRBD1 (5 bases). V lost 4 bases and J 11 bases, leaving 14 bases between the germline ends. The CDR3 length is 12 residues. Germline V gene sequence: CDR1 DFQATT, CDR2 SNEGSKA (reference sequence). The CDR3 coding sequence is TGCAGTGCTAACCTGGACACGGGGAAACTGTTTTTT. Amino acid sequence: CSANLDTGKLFF.

Only a few counts were recorded for this clonotype. V gene TRBV5-4 combines with J gene TRBJ2-7; D gene uncertain. This CDR3 has 15 amino acids. The V and J ends lost 0 bases and 3 bases respectively, with 13 bases between them. The germline gives CDR1 SGHNT, CDR2 YYREEE (reference sequence). The CDR3 sequence: CASSLGAVNVYEQYF. CDR3 DNA: TGTGCCAGCAGCTTGGGGGCAGTGAACGTCTACGAGCAGTACTTC.

This clonotype was detected a few times. V and J are TRBV6-1 and TRBJ1-1; 7 bases map to TRBD1. Trimming removed 6 bases from V and 5 bases from J; junction bases left unmatched: 9. The CDR3 runs 14 residues. Germline V gene lookup returns CDR1 MNHNS and CDR2 SASEGT. CDR3 sequence: CASRQQGRTTEAFF. In nucleotides, the CDR3 is TGTGCCAGCAGACAACAGGGGAGAACGACTGAAGCTTTCTTT.

This clonotype was seen only a few times. The chain recombines TRBV10-3 with TRBJ1-5, with a weak D call TRBD1 (6 bases). Germline lookup yields CDR1 ENHRY and CDR2 SYGVKD. V was cut by 10 bases and J by 0 bases, with 13 bases left in between. This CDR3 is built from 14 residues. CDR3 in DNA: TGTGCCACCTTGGGACAACTTAGCAATCAGCCCCAGCATTTT. It specifies CATLGQLSNQPQHF.

In this sample, this clonotype turned up many times. This CDR3 reads CASSLSAFSSYEQYF. The CDR3 DNA follows: TGTGCCAGCAGTTTATCGGCATTTAGCTCCTACGAGCAGTACTTC. The gene calls are TRBV12-3 or TRBV12-4 and TRBJ2-7; D ambiguous. The CDR3 runs to 15 residues. Trimming cost V 2 bases and J 0 bases, with 11 bases left between them.

This clonotype was seen at least ten times. The chain employs TRBV2 and TRBJ1-2; 8 bases fit TRBD1. The CDR3 consists of 14 residues. Germline V lookup: CDR1 SNHLY, CDR2 FYNNEI. J lost 4 bases, V lost 6 bases, and 7 bases had no gene match. The CDR3 DNA reads as TGTGCCAGCAGACTGACAGGGGAGGGCTATGGCTACACCTTC. Amino acid sequence: CASRLTGEGYGYTF.

This clonotype was picked up many times. The chain recombines TRBV12-3 or TRBV12-4 with TRBJ2-3, with 9 bases that match TRBD2. J lost 5 bases, V lost 6 bases, and 9 bases had no gene match. The CDR3 has 15 amino acids. The CDR3 nucleotides read TGTGCCAGCAGAGGGCCGGGACTAGCACAAGATACGCAGTATTTT. It yields the protein CASRGPGLAQDTQYF.

This clonotype was recorded many times. The chain couples TRBV20-1 to TRBJ1-2; D unclear. The CDR3 runs to 9 residues. Trimming left V 5 bases short and J 6 bases short, with 4 bases between. Per germline, CDR1 DFQATT and CDR2 SNEGSKA (reference sequence). The chain's CDR3 is CSAYDGYTF. The CDR3 bases are TGCAGTGCTTATGATGGCTACACCTTC.

This clonotype occurred many times. The rearrangement joins TRBV12-3 or TRBV12-4 to TRBJ2-1, with D perhaps matching TRBD2 (6 bases). The CDR3 is 14 residues long. Trimming pared 2 bases from V and 8 bases from J, leaving 13 bases between. In DNA, the CDR3 is TGTGCCAGCAGTTTACTCACTAGGGACTATGAGCAGTTCTTC. This codes for CASSLLTRDYEQFF.

This clonotype was recorded at least ten times. V usage is TRBV5-4 and J usage is TRBJ2-4; 11 bases align to TRBD2. Per the germline V gene, CDR1 is SGHNT and CDR2 is YYREEE (reference sequence). This CDR3 region has 15 residues. The V gene end was trimmed by 0 bases and the J gene end by 9 bases; junction bases not matched to a gene: 5. The CDR3 DNA is TGTGCCAGCAGCTTGGCTAGCGGGAGGTCGAGCATTCAGTACTTC. Amino acids: CASSLASGRSSIQYF.

The chain links TRBV25-1 to TRBJ2-7, with a tentative D call TRBD2 (6 bases). V lost 10 bases to trimming and J lost 5 bases, with 12 bases between them. The CDR3 loop spans 11 amino acids. CDR1 and CDR2 from the germline V gene are MGHDK and SYGVNS. The CDR3 protein is CATAPGDEQYF. DNA of the CDR3: TGTGCCACCGCCCCGGGGGACGAGCAGTACTTC.

The rearrangement links TRBV27 to TRBJ2-2, with D possibly being TRBD2 (6 bases). This CDR3 is 12 amino acids long. Germline CDR1 reads MNHEY; CDR2 reads SMNVEV (reference sequence). Trimming took 7 bases from V and 7 from J, leaving 10 bases between them. The CDR3 sequence: CASTGESGELFF. The CDR3 DNA follows: TGTGCCAGCACGGGGGAGAGCGGGGAGCTGTTTTTT.

The chain combines TRBV30 with TRBJ1-2; a possible D gene is TRBD1 (6 bases). The CDR3 covers 14 residues. The V gene's germline CDR1 is GTSNPN and CDR2 SVGIG (reference sequence). V was shortened by 0 bases and J by 5 bases, with 13 bases between the two germline ends. The CDR3 region has the DNA TGTGCCTGGAGTGTAGTGCGGGGGCAATATGGCTACACCTTC. Protein: CAWSVVRGQYGYTF. The complete variable domain, with remaining parts taken from reference TRBV30 and TRBJ1-2, reads SQTIHQWPATLVQPVGSPLSLECTVEGTSNPNLYWYRQAAGRGLQLLFYSVGIGQISSEVPQNLSASRPQDRQFILSSKKLLLSDSGFYLCAWSVVRGQYGYTFGSGTRLTVV.

This clonotype was picked up many times. The chain uses TRBV20-1 and TRBJ1-2, with D possibly matching TRBD1 (6 bases). The CDR3 loop spans 17 amino acids. Per germline, CDR1 DFQATT and CDR2 SNEGSKA (reference sequence). V lost 3 bases and J lost 6, with 26 bases in between. The CDR3, as DNA: TGCAGTGCTAGGGTCTTGAAGGGAGGGGGTACGGGCGATGGCTACACCTTC. The encoded protein is CSARVLKGGGTGDGYTF.

This clonotype was seen at least ten times. This chain connects TRBV29-1 to TRBJ2-5; D is tentatively TRBD1 or TRBD2 (5 bases each). Germline V CDR1 and CDR2: SQVTM, ANQGSEA. The CDR3 totals 14 residues. CDR3 amino acids: CSDLGPPGSETQYF. CDR3 coding DNA: TGCAGTGACTTGGGACCCCCAGGGAGCGAGACCCAGTACTTC.

At least ten counts were recorded for this clonotype. The CDR3 nucleotides are TGTGCCAGCAGTGAAGTGCCGAAGGGGCCAGGCTACAATGAGCAGTTCTTC. It yields the protein CASSEVPKGPGYNEQFF. This chain uses TRBV2 with TRBJ2-1; maybe TRBD1 (5 bases). CDR3 size: 17 residues. Trimming left V 1 base short and J 3 bases short, with 16 bases between. Germline CDR1 and CDR2: SNHLY and FYNNEI.

Remarks on this clonotype: This sequence may be a read error, since a much larger clone differs from it by one base. The chain carries TRBV7-9 and TRBJ2-7; D might be TRBD1 (5 bases). The V end lost 9 bases, the J end lost 1 base, and 13 bases lay between the germline ends. The CDR3 spans 13 residues. The germline gives CDR1 SEHNR, CDR2 FQNEAQ (reference sequence). The CDR3 DNA sequence: TGTGCCAGAAGCCCAGGGTATTCCTACGAGCAGTACTTC. It translates to CARSPGYSYEQYF.

This clonotype was detected ten times or more. The gene calls are TRBV7-3 and TRBJ2-5; D call uncertain. The germline gives CDR1 SGHTA, CDR2 FQGTGA. V was clipped by 2 bases and J by 1 base, with 5 bases between them. The CDR3 sequence is 13 residues long. CDR3 nucleotides: TGTGCCAGCAGCTTAGGCAGCCAAGAGACCCAGTACTTC. Encoded protein: CASSLGSQETQYF.

In this sample, this clonotype turned up many times. The rearrangement uses TRBV6-2 or TRBV6-3 and TRBJ2-7, with 7 bases aligning to TRBD1. The J segment lost 7 bases and the V segment lost 3 bases, leaving 9 bases of the junction unmatched. The CDR3 covers 14 residues. CDR1 is MNHEY and CDR2 is SVGEGT in the germline V gene. The CDR3 nucleotides read TGTGCCAGCAGTTATCCCCGCGACAGGGATGAGCAGTACTTC. Protein product: CASSYPRDRDEQYF.

The chain joins TRBV29-1 to TRBJ2-5, with D hard to call. V lost 4 bases and J 2 bases, leaving 11 bases between the germline ends. The CDR3 consists of 13 residues. Germline CDR1 reads SQVTM; CDR2 reads ANQGSEA. CDR3 in amino acids: CSVGGGVQETQYF. Here the CDR3 DNA reads TGCAGCGTTGGGGGTGGGGTTCAAGAGACCCAGTACTTC.

This chain links TRBV27 with TRBJ2-1, with TRBD2 identical over 11 bases. This CDR3 is 17 amino acids long. V gave up 5 bases and J gave up 0 bases; unmatched junction bases: 6. Germline loops: CDR1 MNHEY, CDR2 SMNVEV (reference sequence). Here the CDR3 DNA reads TGTGCCAGCAGTCCTTCTAGCGGGGGGAGCTCCTACAATGAGCAGTTCTTC. This gives the protein CASSPSSGGSSYNEQFF.

Ten or more counts support this clonotype. The chain uses TRBV2 and TRBJ1-2; maybe TRBD1 (5 bases). V lost 6 bases and J 4 bases, leaving 9 bases between the germline ends. Germline V gene lookup returns CDR1 SNHLY and CDR2 FYNNEI. This CDR3 contains 12 residues. CDR3 DNA: TGTGCCAGCAGGCTGGGGCCCTATGGCTACACCTTC. Its translation is CASRLGPYGYTF.

This clonotype appeared many times. The gene calls are TRBV27 and TRBJ1-6; 8 positions match TRBD1. This CDR3 region has 15 residues. Germline lookup yields CDR1 MNHEY and CDR2 SMNVEV (reference sequence). The V and J ends lost 10 bases and 1 base, in that order; junction bases with no gene match: 6. In DNA, the CDR3 is TGTGCCACCCAGGGGGCGAAGTCCTATAATTCACCCCTCCACTTT. Amino acids: CATQGAKSYNSPLHF.

This clonotype has ten or more counts. The chain uses TRBV14 and TRBJ2-6, with D maybe TRBD2 (5 bases). This CDR3 region has 16 residues. The ends were cut back, 1 base at V and 0 bases at J, with 7 bases in the middle. Germline V gene data show CDR1 as SGHDN and CDR2 as FVKESK. The CDR3 nucleotides read TGTGCCAGCAGCCAAGGAGGAGGCTCTGGGGCCAACGTCCTGACTTTC. Its translation is CASSQGGGSGANVLTF.

This clonotype came up many times. The V and J genes are TRBV7-2 and TRBJ1-5; D is ambiguous. The CDR3 is made up of 12 amino acids. V was pared by 1 base and J by 10 bases, with 8 bases between. In germline, CDR1 is SGHTA, CDR2 FQGNSA. The CDR3 DNA reads TGTGCCAGCAGCTTAGTGAATGGACCCCAGCATTTT. This encodes CASSLVNGPQHF.

The gene calls are TRBV27 and TRBJ1-1, with D possibly being TRBD1 (5 bases). With 4 bases removed from V and 1 base from J, the gap between germline ends came to 13 bases. In germline, CDR1 is MNHEY, CDR2 SMNVEV (reference sequence). The CDR3 consists of 15 residues. The CDR3 DNA is TGTGCCAGCAGTTGGGGGAGGGGTGCGAACACTGAAGCTTTCTTT. Its protein product is CASSWGRGANTEAFF.